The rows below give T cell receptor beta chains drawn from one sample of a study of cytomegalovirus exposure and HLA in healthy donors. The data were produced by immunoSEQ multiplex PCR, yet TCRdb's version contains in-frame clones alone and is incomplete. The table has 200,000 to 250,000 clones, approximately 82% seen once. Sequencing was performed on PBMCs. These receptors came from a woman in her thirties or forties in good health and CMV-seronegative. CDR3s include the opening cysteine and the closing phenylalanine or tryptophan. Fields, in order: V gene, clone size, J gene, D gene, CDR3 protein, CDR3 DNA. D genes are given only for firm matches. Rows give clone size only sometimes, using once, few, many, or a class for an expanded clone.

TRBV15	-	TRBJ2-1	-	CATSPGLLDEQFF	TGTGCCACCAGCCCAGGGTTACTCGATGAGCAGTTCTTC
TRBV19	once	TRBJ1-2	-	CASSIDSINYGYTF	TGTGCCAGTAGTATAGATTCCATTAACTATGGCTACACCTTC
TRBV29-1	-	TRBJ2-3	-	CSERKGGTDTQYF	TGCAGCGAGCGCAAAGGGGGCACAGATACGCAGTATTTT
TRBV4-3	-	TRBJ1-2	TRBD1	CASSQGDGTGSYGYTF	TGCGCCAGCAGCCAGGGGGATGGGACAGGATCCTATGGCTACACCTTC
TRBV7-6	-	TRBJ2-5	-	CASSLLAETQYF	TGTGCCAGCAGCTTGTTGGCAGAGACCCAGTACTTC
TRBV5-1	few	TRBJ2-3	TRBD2	CASRESGDPTDTQYF	TGCGCCAGCCGGGAGAGCGGGGATCCCACAGATACGCAGTATTTT
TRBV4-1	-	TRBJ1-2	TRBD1	CASSQPGTGYGYTF	TGCGCCAGCAGCCAACCCGGGACAGGGTATGGCTACACCTTC
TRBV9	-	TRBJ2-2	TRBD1	CASSARQGNTGELFF	TGTGCCAGCAGCGCCCGACAGGGGAACACCGGGGAGCTGTTTTTT
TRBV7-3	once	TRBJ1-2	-	CASSLEPVTANYGYTF	TGTGCCAGCAGCTTAGAGCCCGTCACCGCTAACTATGGCTACACCTTC
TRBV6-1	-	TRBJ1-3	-	CASSEPQTGLAGNTIYF	TGTGCCAGCAGTGAACCCCAGACAGGTCTGGCTGGAAACACCATATATTTT
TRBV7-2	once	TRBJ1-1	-	CASSRSWQGGLEAFF	TGTGCCAGCAGCCGGTCGTGGCAGGGAGGATTGGAAGCTTTCTTT
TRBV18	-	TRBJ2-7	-	CASSPLQGSYEQYF	TGTGCCAGCTCACCTCTACAGGGCTCCTACGAGCAGTACTTC
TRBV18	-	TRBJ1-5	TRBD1	CASSSGQGYYQPQHF	TGTGCCAGCTCCTCGGGACAGGGGTATTATCAGCCCCAGCATTTT
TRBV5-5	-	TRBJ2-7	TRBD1	CASSLGGASYGEQYF	TGTGCCAGCAGCTTAGGGGGCGCGTCCTACGGCGAGCAGTACTTC
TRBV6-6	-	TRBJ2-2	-	CASGGSGTGELFF	TGTGCCAGCGGGGGGTCCGGAACCGGGGAGCTGTTTTTT
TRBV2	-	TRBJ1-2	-	CASSDVGGYTF	TGTGCCAGCAGTGATGTCGGTGGCTACACCTTC
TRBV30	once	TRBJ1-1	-	CAWSARGKLRNTEAFF	TGTGCCTGGAGTGCCCGGGGGAAGTTGAGGAACACTGAAGCTTTCTTT
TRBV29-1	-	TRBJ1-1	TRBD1	CSAPGGQMNTEAFF	TGCAGCGCCCCAGGGGGACAGATGAACACTGAAGCTTTCTTT
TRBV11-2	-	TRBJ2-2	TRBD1	CASSNIRGRRYPELFF	TGTGCCAGCAGCAACATCAGGGGGCGGAGGTATCCCGAGCTGTTTTTT
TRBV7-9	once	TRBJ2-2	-	CATLGGADTGELFF	TGTGCCACCCTAGGAGGGGCGGACACCGGGGAGCTGTTTTTT
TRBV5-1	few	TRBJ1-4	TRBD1	CASRGGGRATNEKLFF	TGCGCCAGCAGAGGGGGCGGCCGGGCTACTAATGAAAAACTGTTTTTT
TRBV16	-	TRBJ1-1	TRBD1	CASSGDRVIPEAFF	TGTGCCAGCAGCGGGGACAGGGTTATTCCTGAAGCTTTCTTT
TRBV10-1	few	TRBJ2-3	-	CASSESRGADTQYF	TGCGCCAGCAGTGAGTCTCGGGGAGCAGATACGCAGTATTTT
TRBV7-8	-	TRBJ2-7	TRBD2	CASSHGTSRPYEQYF	TGTGCCAGCAGCCACGGGACTAGCAGGCCCTACGAGCAGTACTTC
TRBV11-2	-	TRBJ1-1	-	CASSFSGAREAFF	TGTGCCAGCAGCTTCTCTGGGGCTCGTGAAGCTTTCTTT
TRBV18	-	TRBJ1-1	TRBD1	CASSLTGAINTEAFF	TGTGCCAGCTCATTGACAGGGGCTATTAACACTGAAGCTTTCTTT
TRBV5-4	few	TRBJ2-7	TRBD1	CASSLPAGQAYEQYF	TGTGCCAGCAGCTTGCCAGCAGGACAGGCCTACGAGCAGTACTTC
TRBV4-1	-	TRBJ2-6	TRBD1	CASSQDEGQSSGANVLTF	TGCGCCAGCAGCCAAGATGAGGGACAGTCCTCTGGGGCCAACGTCCTGACTTTC
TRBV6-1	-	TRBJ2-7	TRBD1	CASPRPGQGYEQYF	TGTGCCAGCCCCCGCCCGGGACAGGGATACGAGCAGTACTTC